This TCR beta chain was captured by sequencing in a study of shared T cell receptors in the human thymus. Produced via immunoSEQ multiplex PCR; TCRdb's table is partial and in-frame only. The repertoire includes hundreds of thousands of clones, around 87% of them detected once, and 0.0094% sits in the top ten. Germline V CDR1 and CDR2: MDHEN, SYDVKM. J lost 0 bases, V lost 5 bases, and 9 bases had no gene match. The CDR3 spans 16 residues. The same specimen was also included in a second study, on human thymus T cells. That source adds: Finnish infants who were healthy and having corrective surgery for congenital heart defects made up the donors. Thymus was obtained from resections taken during corrective heart surgery. An apparent bias in V and J gene usage was seen in thymic and blood repertoires. In unrelated individuals, thymic repertoires overlapped highly, according to related research.

The rearrangement joins TRBV28 to TRBJ1-2, with TRBD1 identical over 7 bases. The source of this sequence is a boy younger than two with a congenital heart defect. The sample was thymocytes. CDR3 nucleotide sequence: TGTGCCAGCAGTCGACAGGGAGCGTCGGCTAACTATGGCTACACCTTC. It encodes CASSRQGASANYGYTF.